This TCR beta chain comes out of a study of cytomegalovirus exposure and HLA in healthy donors. 60 Vbeta and 13 Jbeta primers were used in PCR. Some clones are missing from TCRdb's copy, which holds only in-frame ones; the method was immunoSEQ multiplex PCR. The sample consists of approximately 160,000 clones, more than 65% of them appearing once. This CDR3 contains 13 residues. The germline gives CDR1 KGHSH, CDR2 LQKENI. Trimming took 2 bases from V and 4 from J, leaving 8 bases between them. Sequencing input: PBMCs. V is TRBV18 and J is TRBJ1-1; D is uncertain. The clonotype originates from a woman aged 30 to 39 in good health and CMV-seronegative. CDR3 DNA sequence: TGTGCCAGCTCACCAGTGGAGGGCACTGAAGCTTTCTTT. This gives the protein CASSPVEGTEAFF.